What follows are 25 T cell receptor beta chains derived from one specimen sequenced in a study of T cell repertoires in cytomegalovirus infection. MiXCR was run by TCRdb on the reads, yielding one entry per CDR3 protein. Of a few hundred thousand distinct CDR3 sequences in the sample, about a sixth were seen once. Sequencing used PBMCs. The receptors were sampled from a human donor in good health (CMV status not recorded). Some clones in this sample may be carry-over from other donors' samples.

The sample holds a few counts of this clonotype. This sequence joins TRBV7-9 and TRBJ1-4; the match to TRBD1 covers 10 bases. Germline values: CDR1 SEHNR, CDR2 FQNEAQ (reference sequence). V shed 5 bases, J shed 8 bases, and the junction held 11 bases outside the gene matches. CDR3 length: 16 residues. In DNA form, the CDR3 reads TGTGCCAGCAGCCCACGCCGGACAGGGGGATTGGAAAAACTGTTTTTT. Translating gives CASSPRRTGGLEKLFF. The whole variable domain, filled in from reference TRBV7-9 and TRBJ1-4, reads DTGVSQNPRHKITKRGQNVTFRCDPISEHNRLYWYRQTLGQGPEFLTYFQNEAQLEKSRLLSDRFSAERPKGSFSTLEIQRTEQGDSAMYLCASSPRRTGGLEKLFFGSGTQLSVL.

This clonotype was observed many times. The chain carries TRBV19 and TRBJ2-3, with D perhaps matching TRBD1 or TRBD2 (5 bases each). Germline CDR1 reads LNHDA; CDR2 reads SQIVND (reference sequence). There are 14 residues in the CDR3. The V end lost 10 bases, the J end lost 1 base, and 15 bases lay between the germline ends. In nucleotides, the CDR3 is TGTGCCACCCGTCGGGGCGACGGCACAGATACGCAGTATTTT. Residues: CATRRGDGTDTQYF.

CDR3 loop: CASSLGAQQETQYF. The CDR3 DNA is TGTGCCAGCAGTTTAGGGGCACAGCAAGAGACCCAGTACTTC. V is TRBV28 and J is TRBJ2-5, with a weak D call TRBD1 (5 bases). CDR1 and CDR2 (germline): MDHEN, SYDVKM. Trimming removed 2 bases at V and 2 bases at J, with 9 bases between. CDR3 length: 14 amino acids. Based on the CDR3 plus reference TRBV28 and TRBJ2-5, the full variable domain is DVKVTQSSRYLVKRTGEKVFLECVQDMDHENMFWYRQDPGLGLRLIYFSYDVKMKEKGDIPEGYSVSREKKERFSLILESASTNQTSMYLCASSLGAQQETQYFGPGTRLLVL.

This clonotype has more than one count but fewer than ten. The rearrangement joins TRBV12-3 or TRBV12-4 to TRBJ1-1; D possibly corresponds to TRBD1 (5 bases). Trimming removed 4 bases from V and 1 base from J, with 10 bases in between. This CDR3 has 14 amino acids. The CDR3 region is CASSWGVPNTEAFF. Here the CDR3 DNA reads TGTGCCAGCAGTTGGGGGGTACCGAACACTGAAGCTTTCTTT.

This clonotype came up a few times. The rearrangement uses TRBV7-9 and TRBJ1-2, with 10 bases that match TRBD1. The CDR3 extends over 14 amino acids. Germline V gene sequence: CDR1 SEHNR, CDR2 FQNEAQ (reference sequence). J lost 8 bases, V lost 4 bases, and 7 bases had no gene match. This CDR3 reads CASSSMTGGYGYTF. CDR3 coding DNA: TGTGCCAGCAGCTCGATGACAGGGGGCTACGGCTACACCTTC.

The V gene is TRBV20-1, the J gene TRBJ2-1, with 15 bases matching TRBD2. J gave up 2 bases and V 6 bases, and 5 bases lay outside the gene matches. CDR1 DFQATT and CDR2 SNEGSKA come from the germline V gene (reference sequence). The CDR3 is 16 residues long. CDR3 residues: CSARTSGGATYNEQFF. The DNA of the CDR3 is TGCAGTGCCCGGACTAGCGGGGGGGCTACCTACAATGAGCAGTTCTTC.

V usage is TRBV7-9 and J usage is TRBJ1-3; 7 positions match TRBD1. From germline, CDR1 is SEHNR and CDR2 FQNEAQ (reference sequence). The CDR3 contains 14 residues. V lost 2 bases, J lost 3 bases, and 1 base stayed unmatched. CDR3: CASSLSGGGNTIYF. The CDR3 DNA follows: TGTGCCAGCAGCTTATCAGGGGGTGGAAACACCATATATTTT.

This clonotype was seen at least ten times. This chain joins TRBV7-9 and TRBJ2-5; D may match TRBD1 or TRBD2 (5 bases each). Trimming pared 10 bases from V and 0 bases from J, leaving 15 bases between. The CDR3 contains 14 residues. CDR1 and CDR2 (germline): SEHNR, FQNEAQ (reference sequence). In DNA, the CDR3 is TGTGCCATCACCCCCATGGGGGACCAAGAGACCCAGTACTTC. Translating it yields CAITPMGDQETQYF.

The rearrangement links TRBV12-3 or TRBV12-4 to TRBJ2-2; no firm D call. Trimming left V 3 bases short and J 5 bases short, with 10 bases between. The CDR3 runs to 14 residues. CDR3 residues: CASSFSPRTGELFF. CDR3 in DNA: TGTGCCAGCAGTTTCTCCCCGCGGACCGGGGAGCTGTTTTTT.

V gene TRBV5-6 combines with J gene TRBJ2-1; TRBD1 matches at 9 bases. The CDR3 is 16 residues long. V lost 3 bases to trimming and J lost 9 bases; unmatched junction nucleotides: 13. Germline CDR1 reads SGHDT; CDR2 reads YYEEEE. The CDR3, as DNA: TGTGCCAGCAGCTCCATCAACAGGGGGCTCAGCGGTGAGCAGTTCTTC. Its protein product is CASSSINRGLSGEQFF. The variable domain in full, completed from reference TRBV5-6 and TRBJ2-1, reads DAGVTQSPTHLIKTRGQQVTLRCSPKSGHDTVSWYQQALGQGPQFIFQYYEEEERQRGNFPDRFSGHQFPNYSSELNVNALLLGDSALYLCASSSINRGLSGEQFFGPGTRLTVL.

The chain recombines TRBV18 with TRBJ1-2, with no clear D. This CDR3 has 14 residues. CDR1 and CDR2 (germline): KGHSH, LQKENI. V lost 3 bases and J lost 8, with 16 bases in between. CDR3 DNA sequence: TGTGCCAGCTCACCTAGCTTGGAGGGCACCGGCTACACCTTC. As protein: CASSPSLEGTGYTF.

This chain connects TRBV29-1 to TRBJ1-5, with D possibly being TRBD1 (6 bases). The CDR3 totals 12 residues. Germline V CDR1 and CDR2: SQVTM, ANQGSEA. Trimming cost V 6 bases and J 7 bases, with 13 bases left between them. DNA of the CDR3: TGCAGCGTCGGGCAGGGGAGGCAGCCCCAGCATTTT. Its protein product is CSVGQGRQPQHF. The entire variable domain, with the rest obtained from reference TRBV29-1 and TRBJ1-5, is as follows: SAVISQKPSRDICQRGTSLTIQCQVDSQVTMMFWYRQQPGQSLTLIATANQGSEATYESGFVIDKFPISRPNLTFSTLTVSNMSPEDSSIYLCSVGQGRQPQHFGDGTRLSIL.

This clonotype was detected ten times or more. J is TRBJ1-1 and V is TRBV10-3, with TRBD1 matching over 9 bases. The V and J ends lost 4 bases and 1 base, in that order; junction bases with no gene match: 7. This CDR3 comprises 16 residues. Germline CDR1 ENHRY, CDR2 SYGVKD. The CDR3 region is CAISGPDRGTNTEAFF. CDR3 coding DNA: TGTGCCATCAGTGGCCCCGACAGGGGGACGAACACTGAAGCTTTCTTT.

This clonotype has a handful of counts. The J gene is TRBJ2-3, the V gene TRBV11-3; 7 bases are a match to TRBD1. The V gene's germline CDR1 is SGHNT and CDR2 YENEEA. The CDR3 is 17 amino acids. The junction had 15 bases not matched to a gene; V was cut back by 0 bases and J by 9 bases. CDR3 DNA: TGTGCCAGCAGCTTAGATGTGGTAGGGGCAGGGGGAGTGACGCAGTATTTT. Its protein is CASSLDVVGAGGVTQYF.

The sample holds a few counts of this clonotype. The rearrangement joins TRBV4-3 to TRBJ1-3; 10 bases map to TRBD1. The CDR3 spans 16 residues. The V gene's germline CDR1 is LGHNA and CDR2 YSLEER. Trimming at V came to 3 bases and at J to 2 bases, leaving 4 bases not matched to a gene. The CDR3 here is CASSHGQGGTGNTIYF. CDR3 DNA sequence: TGCGCCAGCAGCCATGGACAGGGGGGCACTGGAAACACCATATATTTT.

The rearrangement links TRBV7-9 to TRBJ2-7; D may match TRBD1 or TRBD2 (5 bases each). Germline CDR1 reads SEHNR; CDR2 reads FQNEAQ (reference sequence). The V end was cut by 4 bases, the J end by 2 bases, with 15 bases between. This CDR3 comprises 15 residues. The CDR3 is CASSSLEGWTYEQYF. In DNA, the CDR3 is TGTGCCAGCAGCTCCCTCGAGGGGTGGACCTACGAGCAGTACTTC.

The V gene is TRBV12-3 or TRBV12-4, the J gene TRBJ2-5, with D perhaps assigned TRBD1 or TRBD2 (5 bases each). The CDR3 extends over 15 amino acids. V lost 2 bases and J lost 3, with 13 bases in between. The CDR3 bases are TGTGCCAGCAGTTTACGTGGGACGGATGAAGAGACCCAGTACTTC. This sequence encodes CASSLRGTDEETQYF.

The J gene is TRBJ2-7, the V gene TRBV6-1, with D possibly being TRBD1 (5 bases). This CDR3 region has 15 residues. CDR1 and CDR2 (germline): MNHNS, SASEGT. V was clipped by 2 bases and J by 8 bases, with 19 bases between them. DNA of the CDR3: TGTGCCAGCAGTGAATTCTTCCCTGGGGCTTTCCAGCAGTACTTC. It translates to CASSEFFPGAFQQYF.

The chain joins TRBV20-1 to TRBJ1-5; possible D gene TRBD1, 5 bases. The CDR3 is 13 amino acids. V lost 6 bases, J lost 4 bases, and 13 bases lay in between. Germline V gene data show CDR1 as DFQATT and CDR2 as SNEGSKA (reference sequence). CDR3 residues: CSAGTAGNQPQHF. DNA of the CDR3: TGCAGTGCGGGGACCGCCGGTAATCAGCCCCAGCATTTT.

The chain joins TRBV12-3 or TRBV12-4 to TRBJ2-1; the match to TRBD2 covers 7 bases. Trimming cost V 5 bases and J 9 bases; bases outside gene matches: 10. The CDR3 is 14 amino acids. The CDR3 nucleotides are TGTGCCAGCAGTGGCCGGGAATGGGAGGGTGAGCAGTTCTTC. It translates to CASSGREWEGEQFF.

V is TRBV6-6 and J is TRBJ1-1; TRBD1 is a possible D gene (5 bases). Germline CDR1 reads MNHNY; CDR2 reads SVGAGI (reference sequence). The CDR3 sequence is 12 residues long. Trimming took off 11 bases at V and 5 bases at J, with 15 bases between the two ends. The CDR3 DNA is TGTGCCGCGCGACAAGGGGATACTGAAGCTTTCTTT. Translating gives CAARQGDTEAFF.

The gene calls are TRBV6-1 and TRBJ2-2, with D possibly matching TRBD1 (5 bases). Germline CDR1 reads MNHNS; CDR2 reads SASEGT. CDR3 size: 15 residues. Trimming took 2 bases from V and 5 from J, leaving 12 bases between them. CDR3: CASSELGRLTGELFF. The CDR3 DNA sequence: TGTGCCAGCAGTGAATTGGGGCGTCTGACCGGGGAGCTGTTTTTT.

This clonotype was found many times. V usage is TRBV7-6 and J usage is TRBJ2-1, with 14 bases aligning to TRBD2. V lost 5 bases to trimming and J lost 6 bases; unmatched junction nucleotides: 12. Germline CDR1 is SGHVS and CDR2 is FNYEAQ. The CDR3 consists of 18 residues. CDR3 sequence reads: CASSPAGTSGGNLNEQFF. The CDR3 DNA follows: TGTGCCAGCAGCCCCGCCGGGACTAGCGGGGGCAACCTCAATGAGCAGTTCTTC. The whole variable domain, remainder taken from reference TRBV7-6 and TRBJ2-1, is GAGVSQSPRYKVTKRGQDVALRCDPISGHVSLYWYRQALGQGPEFLTYFNYEAQQDKSGLPNDRFSAERPEGSISTLTIQRTEQRDSAMYRCASSPAGTSGGNLNEQFFGPGTRLTVL.

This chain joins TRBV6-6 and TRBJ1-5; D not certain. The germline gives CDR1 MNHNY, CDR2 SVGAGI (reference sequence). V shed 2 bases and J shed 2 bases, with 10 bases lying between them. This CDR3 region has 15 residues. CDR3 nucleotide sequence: TGTGCCAGCAGTTACCCTAATAGGGGCAATCAGCCCCAGCATTTT. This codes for CASSYPNRGNQPQHF.

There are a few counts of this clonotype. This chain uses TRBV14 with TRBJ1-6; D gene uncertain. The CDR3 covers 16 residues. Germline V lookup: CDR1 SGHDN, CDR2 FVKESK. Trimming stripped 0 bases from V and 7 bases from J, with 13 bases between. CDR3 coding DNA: TGTGCCAGCAGCCAAGAGACGGGGATCGGGAATTCACCCCTCCACTTT. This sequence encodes CASSQETGIGNSPLHF. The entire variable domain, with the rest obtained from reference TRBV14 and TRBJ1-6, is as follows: EAGVTQFPSHSVIEKGQTVTLRCDPISGHDNLYWYRRVMGKEIKFLLHFVKESKQDESGMPNNRFLAERTGGTYSTLKVQPAELEDSGVYFCASSQETGIGNSPLHFGNGTRLTVT.